This TCR beta chain was captured by sequencing in a study of T-cell memory formation after mild COVID-19 (dated by TCRdb to about 2021). As for the study more broadly: TCR sequence clusters from the two donors were found to be largely donor specific. In a couple of donors, T-cell clones that expanded and contracted after mild COVID-19 were tracked by sequencing TCRalpha and TCRbeta repertoires over time. The cohort was made up of two young adult volunteers, one female and one male, who were previously healthy.

Including cysteine and phenylalanine, the CDR3 has 15 amino acids. Of the read, only the CDR3 DNA is kept; its 45 bases are in frame from base 1. Trimming at the junction amounts to 2 bases on V and 5 bases on J, and the germline ends lie 13 bases apart. Ficoll-Paque density gradient centrifugation was the method used to isolate PBMCs. The sequencing machine was an Illumina NovaSeq 6000. TCRalpha and TCRbeta cDNA libraries were built by 5'RACE with constant-segment primers, adding sample barcodes and unique molecular identifiers. Trizol reagent was used to extract RNA from every sample. The libraries were amplified in two PCR steps, and the second step added a second sample barcode and Illumina TruSeq adapters. Libraries were sequenced on an Illumina NovaSeq with 2 x 150 bp paired-end reads. The original methods were these. With migec v1.2.7, reads were demultiplexed and then collapsed into UMI-guided consensus sequences. With mixcr v2.1.11, UMI consensuses were aligned to TRA and TRB V and J templates and assembled into clonotypes. A clonotype was counted as expanded or contracted only when both edgeR and NoisET called the clonotype significant, with the noise models trained on biological replicates. edgeR calls used a false discovery rate-adjusted p below 0.01 and a log2 fold-change threshold of 1. As an exploratory analysis of dynamics, max-normalized trajectories of the 1000 most abundant clonotypes were examined by PCA with hierarchical clustering. Each responding clone was given a CD4 or CD8 phenotype based on the CD4+ and CD8+ repertoires, which had been sequenced separately. TCRdb's own reprocessing of the public reads used fastp at Q25 and MiXCR and kept productive beta chains. Each record represents a unique CDR3 protein, reported with the most common genes and DNA among its rows. The V and J calls and clone size come from TCRdb's table, not from the authors' own analysis. This sample lists more than 100,000 distinct CDR3 sequences; about 17% were detected once. The ten largest make up approximately 5.2% of the sample.

Broad study findings and their caveats: Clones contracting from day 15 to 85 had balanced CD4/CD8 phenotypes, while a second wave expanding from day 15 to 37 was biased towards CD4+. SARS-CoV-2 specificity of the second-wave clones peaking on day 37 was not confirmed. The detection of some responding clones in pre-infection memory suggests that pre-existing cross-reactive memory T cells joined the SARS-CoV-2 response. The study included only a couple of mild cases, and larger cohorts that include severe cases with pre-infection samples were judged to be necessary. Contracting CD4+ clones were located mainly in the CM and EM memory subsets, whereas CD8+ clones were found to be enriched in EMRA.

Only a few counts were recorded for this clonotype. The antigen this receptor binds is unknown. Base qualities are not recorded, but no much larger clone differs from it by a single base. The sample consisted of PBMCs or a T cell subset sorted from them (not recorded which). The V and J segments used are TRBV12-3 or TRBV12-4 and TRBJ1-5, with the D gene uncertain. This clonotype was sampled from a man younger than 30 who had mild COVID-19 (a few samples of this study predate the infection). The sample titles of this study are shuffled in the database, so cell type and time point are left out; the donor was told from shared clones. The DNA sequence is TGTGCCAGCAGTTTACGGTTGCACGGCGATCAGCCCCAGCATTTT. This gives the protein CASSLRLHGDQPQHF.